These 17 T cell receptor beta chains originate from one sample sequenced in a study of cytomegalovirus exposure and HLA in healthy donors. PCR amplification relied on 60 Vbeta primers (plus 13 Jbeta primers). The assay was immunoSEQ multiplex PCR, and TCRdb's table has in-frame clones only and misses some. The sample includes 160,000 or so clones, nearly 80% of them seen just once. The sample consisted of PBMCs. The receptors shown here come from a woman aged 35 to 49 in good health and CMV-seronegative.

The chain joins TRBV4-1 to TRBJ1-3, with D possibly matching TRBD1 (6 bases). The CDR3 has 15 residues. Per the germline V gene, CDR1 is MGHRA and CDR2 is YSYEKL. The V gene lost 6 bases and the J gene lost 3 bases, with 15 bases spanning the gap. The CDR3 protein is CASRHTGSSGNTIYF. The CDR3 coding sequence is TGCGCCAGCAGACACACAGGGTCAAGTGGAAACACCATATATTTT.

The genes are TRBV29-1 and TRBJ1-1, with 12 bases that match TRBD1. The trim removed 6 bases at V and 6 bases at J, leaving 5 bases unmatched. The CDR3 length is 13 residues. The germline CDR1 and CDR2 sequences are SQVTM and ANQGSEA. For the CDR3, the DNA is TGCAGCGTCGCGGGACAGGGGGCTTCTGAAGCTTTCTTT. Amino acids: CSVAGQGASEAFF.

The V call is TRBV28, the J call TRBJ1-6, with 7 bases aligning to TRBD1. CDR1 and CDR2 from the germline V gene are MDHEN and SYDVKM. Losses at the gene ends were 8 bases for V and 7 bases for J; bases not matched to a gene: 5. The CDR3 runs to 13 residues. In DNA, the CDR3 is TGTGCCAGCGGGGGACAGACGAATTCACCCCTCCACTTT. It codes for CASGGQTNSPLHF.

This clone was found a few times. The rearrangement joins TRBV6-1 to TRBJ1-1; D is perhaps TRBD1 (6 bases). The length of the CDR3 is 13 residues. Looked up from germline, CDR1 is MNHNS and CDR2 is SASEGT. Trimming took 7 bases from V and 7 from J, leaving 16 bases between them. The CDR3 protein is CASNTDSTVEAFF. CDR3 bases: TGTGCCAGCAACACGGACAGCACCGTTGAAGCTTTCTTT.

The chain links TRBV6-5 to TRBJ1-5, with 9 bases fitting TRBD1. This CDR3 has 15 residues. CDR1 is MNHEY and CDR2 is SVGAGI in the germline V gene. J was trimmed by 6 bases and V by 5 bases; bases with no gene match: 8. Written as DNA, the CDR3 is TGTGCCAGCAGTCGCGGACAGGGGATGGGTCAGCCCCAGCATTTT. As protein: CASSRGQGMGQPQHF.

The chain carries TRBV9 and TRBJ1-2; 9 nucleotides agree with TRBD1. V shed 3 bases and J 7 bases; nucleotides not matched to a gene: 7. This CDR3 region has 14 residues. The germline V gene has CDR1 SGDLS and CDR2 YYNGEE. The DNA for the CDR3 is TGTGCCAGCAGCGCGACCTCGGGACAGGGTGGCTACACCTTC. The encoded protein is CASSATSGQGGYTF.

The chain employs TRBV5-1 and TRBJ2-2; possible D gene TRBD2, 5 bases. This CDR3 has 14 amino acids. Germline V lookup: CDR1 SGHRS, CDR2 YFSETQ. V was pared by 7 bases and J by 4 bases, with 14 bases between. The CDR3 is CASSAVLGTGELFF. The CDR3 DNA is TGCGCCAGCTCAGCGGTTTTAGGCACCGGGGAGCTGTTTTTT.

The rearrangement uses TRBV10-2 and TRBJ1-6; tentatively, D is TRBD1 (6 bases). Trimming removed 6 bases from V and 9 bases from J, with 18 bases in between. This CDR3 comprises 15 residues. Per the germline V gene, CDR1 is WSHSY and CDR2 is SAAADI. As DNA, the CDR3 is TGCGCCAGCAGCCGACAGGACAGCAATTCTTCACCCCTCCACTTT. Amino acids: CASSRQDSNSSPLHF.

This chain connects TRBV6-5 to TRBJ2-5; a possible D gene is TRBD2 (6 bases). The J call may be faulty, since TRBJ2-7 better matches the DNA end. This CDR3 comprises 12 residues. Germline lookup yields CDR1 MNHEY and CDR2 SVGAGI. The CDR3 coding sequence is TGTGCCAGCAGGTCCGGGAGCTACGAGCAGTACTTC. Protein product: CASRSGSYEQYF.

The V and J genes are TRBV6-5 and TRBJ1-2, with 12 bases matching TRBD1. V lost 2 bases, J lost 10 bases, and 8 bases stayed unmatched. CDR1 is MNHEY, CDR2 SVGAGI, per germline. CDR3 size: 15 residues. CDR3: CASSYGTGGLLLYTF. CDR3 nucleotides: TGTGCCAGCAGTTACGGGACAGGGGGCCTCTTACTCTACACCTTC.

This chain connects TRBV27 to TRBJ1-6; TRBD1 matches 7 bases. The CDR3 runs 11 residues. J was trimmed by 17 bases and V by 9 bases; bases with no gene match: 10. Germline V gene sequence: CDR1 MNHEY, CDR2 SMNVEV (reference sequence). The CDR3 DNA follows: TGTGCCAGTACCCGGGACAGCGGATTCCACTTT. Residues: CASTRDSGFHF.

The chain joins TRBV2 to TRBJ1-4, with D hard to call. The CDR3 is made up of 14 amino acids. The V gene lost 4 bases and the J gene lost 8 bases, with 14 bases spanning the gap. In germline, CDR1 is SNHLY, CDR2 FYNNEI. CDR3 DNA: TGTGCCAGCAGTGCGGGCGGGGTTCGAGAAAAACTGTTTTTT. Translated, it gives CASSAGGVREKLFF.

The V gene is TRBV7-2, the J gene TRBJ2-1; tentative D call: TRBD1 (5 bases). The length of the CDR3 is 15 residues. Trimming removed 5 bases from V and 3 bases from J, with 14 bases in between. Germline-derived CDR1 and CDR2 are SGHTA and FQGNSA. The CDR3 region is CASSLSGYSYNEQFF. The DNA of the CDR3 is TGTGCCAGCAGCCTTTCAGGGTATAGCTACAATGAGCAGTTCTTC.

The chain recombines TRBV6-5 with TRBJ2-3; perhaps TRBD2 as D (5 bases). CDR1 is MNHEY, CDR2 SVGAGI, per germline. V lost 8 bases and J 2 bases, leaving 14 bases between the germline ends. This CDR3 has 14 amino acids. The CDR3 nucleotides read TGTGCCAGCCAGAGGGCAGGTTACACAGATACGCAGTATTTT. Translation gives CASQRAGYTDTQYF.

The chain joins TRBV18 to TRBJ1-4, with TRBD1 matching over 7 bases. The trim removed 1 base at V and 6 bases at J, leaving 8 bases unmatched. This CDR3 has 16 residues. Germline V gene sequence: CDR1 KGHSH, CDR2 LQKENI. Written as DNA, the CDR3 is TGTGCCAGCTCACCACAATTGCAACAGGGGCATGAAAAACTGTTTTTT. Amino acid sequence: CASSPQLQQGHEKLFF.

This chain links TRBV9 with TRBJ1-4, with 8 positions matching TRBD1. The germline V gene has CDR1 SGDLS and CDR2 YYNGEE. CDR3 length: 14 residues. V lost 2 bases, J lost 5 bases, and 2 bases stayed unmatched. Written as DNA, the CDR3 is TGTGCCAGCAGCGTCGGGGACAGGAATGAAAAACTGTTTTTT. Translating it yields CASSVGDRNEKLFF.

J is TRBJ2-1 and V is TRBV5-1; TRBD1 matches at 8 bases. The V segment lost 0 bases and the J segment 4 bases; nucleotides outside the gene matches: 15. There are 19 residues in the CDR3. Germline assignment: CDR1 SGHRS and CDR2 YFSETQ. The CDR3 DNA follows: TGCGCCAGCAGCTTGGCCGGGACAGGACTACCACCGCCATACAATGAGCAGTTCTTC. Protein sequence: CASSLAGTGLPPPYNEQFF.